This record looks at one TCR beta chain sequence and its context. The data were taken from a study of blood T cell repertoires in COVID-19. The wider study: Sources were T cells, B-cell-depleted T cells, or PBMCs; the material itself was cDNA or gDNA.

V lost 1 base and J lost 2, with 9 bases in between. In germline, CDR1 is SEHNR, CDR2 FQNEAQ (reference sequence). The CDR3 sequence is 14 residues long. This table comes from immunoSEQ multiplex PCR, and its TCRdb copy is limited to in-frame clones, with some not included. The sample holds fewer than 250,000 clones, approximately 91% seen once. The TCR originated in a man aged 55 to 70 who had recovered from COVID-19. The V gene is TRBV7-9, the J gene TRBJ2-7; D might be TRBD2 (6 bases). Sequenced: peripheral blood. The CDR3 DNA reads as TGTGCCAGCAGCTTAGTGGGGGGTACCTACGAGCAGTACTTC. Translating it yields CASSLVGGTYEQYF.